The 32 T cell receptor beta chains in this list originate from one sample, sequenced in a study of blood T cell repertoires in COVID-19. The table came from immunoSEQ multiplex PCR; TCRdb's copy has only in-frame clones and leaves some out. The profile covers 200,000 to 250,000 clones, with 84% appearing a single time and roughly 1.8% taken by the ten largest. Material for sequencing was PBMCs or T cells enriched from blood (not recorded which). The receptor source for this set is a man between 60 and 70 years old who had recovered from COVID-19.

The J gene is TRBJ1-4, the V gene TRBV18; 10 bases fit TRBD1. CDR3 length: 14 residues. Trimming removed 3 bases from V and 6 bases from J; junction bases left unmatched: 1. Looked up from germline, CDR1 is KGHSH and CDR2 is LQKENI. The DNA of the CDR3 is TGTGCCAGCTCACCGGGACAGGGGTATGAAAAACTGTTTTTT. As protein: CASSPGQGYEKLFF.

The chain has TRBV19 and TRBJ1-5, with D unresolved. V was trimmed by 4 bases and J by 0 bases, leaving 16 bases between them. The CDR3 runs 17 residues. Germline V gene sequence: CDR1 LNHDA, CDR2 SQIVND (reference sequence). The CDR3 coding sequence is TGTGCCAGTAGTAAGCGGAGCCAAACTTATAGCAATCAGCCCCAGCATTTT. Protein sequence: CASSKRSQTYSNQPQHF.

This clone appeared a single time. This chain joins TRBV12-3 or TRBV12-4 and TRBJ1-5; no clear D. The V end lost 3 bases, the J end lost 7 bases, and 10 bases lay between the germline ends. The CDR3 runs to 13 residues. The CDR3 loop is CASSFADTQPQHF. CDR3 nucleotides: TGTGCCAGCAGTTTTGCCGACACCCAGCCCCAGCATTTT.

This clone was seen once. The rearrangement links TRBV7-2 to TRBJ1-1, with 8 bases lining up with TRBD1. Germline loops: CDR1 SGHTA, CDR2 FQGNSA. The CDR3 has 13 amino acids. Trimming took 2 bases from V and 11 from J; bases not matched to a gene: 7. The CDR3 region has the DNA TGTGCCAGCAGCTTAACAGGGGGGGACGCTGCTTTCTTT. Translating gives CASSLTGGDAAFF.

The rearrangement links TRBV10-3 to TRBJ1-6, with a weak D call TRBD1 (6 bases). The CDR3 is 14 amino acids. Germline V gene data show CDR1 as ENHRY and CDR2 as SYGVKD. V gave up 4 bases and J gave up 6 bases, with 10 bases separating them. DNA of the CDR3: TGTGCCATCAGTGGTGGGGGCGGTAATTCACCCCTCCACTTT. Protein product: CAISGGGGNSPLHF.

The chain links TRBV7-2 to TRBJ2-5; 13 bases are shared with TRBD2. J gave up 1 base and V 5 bases, and 1 base lay outside the gene matches. Germline V gene data show CDR1 as SGHTA and CDR2 as FQGNSA. CDR3 size: 15 residues. This CDR3 reads CASSRTSGGQETQYF. The CDR3 region has the DNA TGTGCCAGCAGCCGGACTAGCGGGGGCCAAGAGACCCAGTACTTC.

The V and J genes are TRBV6-2 or TRBV6-3 and TRBJ1-2; 7 bases line up with TRBD1. CDR1 and CDR2 (germline): MNHEY, SVGEGT. Germline trimming cut 4 bases from V and 9 bases from J; bases unmatched to any gene: 14. The CDR3 has 15 amino acids. The chain's CDR3 is CASSLTGYTRESYTF. In nucleotides, the CDR3 is TGTGCCAGCAGTTTGACAGGGTACACCCGAGAAAGCTACACCTTC.

The V call is TRBV9, the J call TRBJ1-5, with a weak D call TRBD1 (5 bases). Germline loops: CDR1 SGDLS, CDR2 YYNGEE. CDR3 length equals 15 residues. V was cut by 5 bases and J by 3 bases, with 15 bases left in between. The chain's CDR3 is CASRDKARDNQPQHF. In DNA form, the CDR3 reads TGTGCCAGCAGGGATAAGGCCAGGGACAATCAGCCCCAGCATTTT.

The chain is built from TRBV5-4 and TRBJ2-7, with 7 bases fitting TRBD1. The CDR3 consists of 17 residues. V gave up 4 bases and J gave up 6 bases; unmatched junction bases: 19. The germline CDR1 and CDR2 sequences are SGHNT and YYREEE (reference sequence). The CDR3 nucleotides read TGTGCCAGCAGCCCGAGCCTAGCCGGGACAGAGATAGGCGAGCAGTACTTC. Its protein is CASSPSLAGTEIGEQYF. Looking up the rest from reference TRBV5-4 and TRBJ2-7 gives the full variable domain: ETGVTQSPTHLIKTRGQQVTLRCSSQSGHNTVSWYQQALGQGPQFIFQYYREEENGRGNFPPRFSGLQFPNYSSELNVNALELDDSALYLCASSPSLAGTEIGEQYFGPGTRLTVT.

This chain connects TRBV5-6 to TRBJ2-1; 7 bases are shared with TRBD1. Germline assignment: CDR1 SGHDT and CDR2 YYEEEE. V lost 2 bases and J lost 4; bases outside the gene matches: 6. The CDR3 is made up of 15 amino acids. CDR3 bases: TGTGCCAGCAGCTTTGAGGGGGCCTGGTACAATGAGCAGTTCTTC. The encoded protein is CASSFEGAWYNEQFF.

CDR3 protein: CASSIGRQGTSNQPQHF. The CDR3 DNA reads as TGTGCCAGTAGTATAGGTCGGCAGGGAACAAGCAATCAGCCCCAGCATTTT. The chain is built from TRBV19 and TRBJ1-5; possibly TRBD1 for D (5 bases). The length of the CDR3 is 17 residues. Germline V gives CDR1 LNHDA, CDR2 SQIVND (reference sequence). V dropped 1 base and J dropped 1 base, with 14 bases sitting between them.

Only a few counts were recorded for this clone. Other DNA sequences of this sample code for an identical CDR3. This chain connects TRBV7-9 to TRBJ1-1, with D possibly matching TRBD1 (6 bases). There are 15 residues in the CDR3. The germline gives CDR1 SEHNR, CDR2 FQNEAQ (reference sequence). The germline V and J ends were trimmed by 1 base and 0 bases, with 9 bases remaining between them. In DNA form, the CDR3 reads TGTGCCAGCAGCTTAGAACAGGGAATGAACACTGAAGCTTTCTTT. It translates to CASSLEQGMNTEAFF.

This rearrangement joins TRBV19 to TRBJ1-5; 9 bases match TRBD1. There are 13 residues in the CDR3. V lost 6 bases and J lost 6; bases outside the gene matches: 3. The germline CDR1 and CDR2 sequences are LNHDA and SQIVND (reference sequence). DNA for the CDR3: TGTGCCAGTAGGCCACAGGGGGCTCAGCCCCAGCATTTT. This codes for CASRPQGAQPQHF.

The chain uses TRBV3-1 (or the pseudogene TRBV3-2) and TRBJ1-3; possibly TRBD1 for D (6 bases). V lost 1 base, J lost 2 bases, and 9 bases lay in between. The CDR3 extends over 15 amino acids. Germline V gene lookup returns CDR1 LGHDT and CDR2 YNNKEL (reference sequence). CDR3 residues: CASSQVDSTGNTIYF. The CDR3 DNA sequence: TGTGCCAGCAGCCAAGTGGACAGTACTGGAAACACCATATATTTT.

The chain carries TRBV6-5 and TRBJ1-3; 9 bases line up with TRBD1. Germline V gives CDR1 MNHEY, CDR2 SVGAGI. The CDR3 is made up of 16 amino acids. The V and J ends lost 0 bases and 2 bases, in that order; junction bases with no gene match: 2. CDR3 nucleotide sequence: TGTGCCAGCAGTTACTCGGGACAGGGCCCTGGAAACACCATATATTTT. This gives the protein CASSYSGQGPGNTIYF.

This clone showed up just once. The chain is built from TRBV19 and TRBJ2-7; the match to TRBD1 covers 9 bases. This CDR3 region has 15 residues. V dropped 3 bases and J dropped 3; count of bases not matched to a gene: 6. Germline V gene sequence: CDR1 LNHDA, CDR2 SQIVND (reference sequence). The CDR3: CASSITRTGDYEQYF. DNA of the CDR3: TGTGCCAGTAGTATCACCCGGACAGGGGACTACGAGCAGTACTTC.

The gene calls are TRBV9 and TRBJ2-3; 8 bases match TRBD2. With 4 bases clipped from V and 0 bases from J, the junction kept 7 bases outside the gene matches. From germline, CDR1 is SGDLS and CDR2 YYNGEE. The CDR3 covers 16 residues. The CDR3 sequence: CASSPSPGGSTDTQYF. The CDR3 DNA reads TGTGCCAGCAGCCCGAGCCCGGGGGGGAGCACAGATACGCAGTATTTT.

This sequence joins TRBV9 and TRBJ1-3, with D unresolved. This CDR3 contains 14 residues. The V gene's germline CDR1 is SGDLS and CDR2 YYNGEE. V was clipped by 0 bases and J by 4 bases, with 8 bases between them. The chain's CDR3 is CASSVGQRGNTIYF. The CDR3 DNA sequence: TGTGCCAGCAGCGTAGGCCAGCGAGGAAACACCATATATTTT.

The chain has TRBV11-3 and TRBJ2-7; TRBD2 agrees at 12 bases. This CDR3 has 15 residues. The V gene end was trimmed by 7 bases and the J gene end by 3 bases; junction bases not matched to a gene: 7. Looked up from germline, CDR1 is SGHNT and CDR2 is YENEEA. The CDR3 DNA follows: TGTGCCAGCACCTTCGGACTAGCGGGGCACTACGAGCAGTACTTC. The encoded protein is CASTFGLAGHYEQYF.

This rearrangement joins TRBV18 to TRBJ2-7, with D possibly TRBD2 on 5 matching bases. Trimming took 4 bases from V and 5 from J, leaving 12 bases between them. This CDR3 spans 13 amino acids. CDR1 and CDR2 (germline): KGHSH, LQKENI. The CDR3 DNA is TGTGCCAGCTCACTCCCGACGCGGGACGAGCAGTACTTC. As protein: CASSLPTRDEQYF.

The genes are TRBV4-2 and TRBJ2-7; D call uncertain. This CDR3 is 15 amino acids long. CDR1 is LGHNA and CDR2 is YNFKEQ in the germline V gene. Trimming stripped 4 bases from V and 0 bases from J, with 13 bases between. The CDR3 loop reads CASSLRHHSSYEQYF. The CDR3 DNA is TGTGCCAGCAGCCTACGACACCATTCCTCCTACGAGCAGTACTTC.

The genes are TRBV2 and TRBJ2-5; the match to TRBD1 covers 8 bases. The trim removed 11 bases at V and 1 base at J, leaving 6 bases unmatched. CDR3 size: 13 residues. The germline V gene encodes CDR1 SNHLY and CDR2 FYNNEI. CDR3 residues: CAPSGQAQETQYF. In DNA form, the CDR3 reads TGTGCCCCCTCGGGACAGGCCCAAGAGACCCAGTACTTC.

CDR3 bases: TGTGCCAGCAGCTTGACAGCGGGTGGCTACACCTTC. It specifies CASSLTAGGYTF. The chain joins TRBV7-9 to TRBJ1-2; D possibly corresponds to TRBD1 (5 bases). Germline V gene lookup returns CDR1 SEHNR and CDR2 FQNEAQ (reference sequence). The CDR3 covers 12 residues. V lost 3 bases, J lost 7 bases, and 9 bases lay in between.

V gene TRBV29-1 combines with J gene TRBJ1-1; the match to TRBD1 covers 8 bases. This CDR3 has 13 residues. V dropped 4 bases and J dropped 4; count of bases not matched to a gene: 5. Germline CDR1 and CDR2: SQVTM and ANQGSEA. In DNA, the CDR3 is TGCAGCGTTGTACAGGGGGGTTTCACTGAAGCTTTCTTT. Its protein is CSVVQGGFTEAFF.

The chain is built from TRBV11-2 and TRBJ2-6, with TRBD1 as a possible D gene (6 bases). Trimming removed 4 bases from V and 2 bases from J, with 18 bases in between. CDR1 and CDR2 (germline): SGHAT, FQNNGV. The CDR3 runs 18 residues. The CDR3 bases are TGTGCCAGCAGCTCCATCAGGGGCCGAAGGGCTGGGGCCAACGTCCTGACTTTC. It yields the protein CASSSIRGRRAGANVLTF.

This rearrangement joins TRBV25-1 to TRBJ2-7; TRBD1 is a possible D gene (6 bases). Germline lookup yields CDR1 MGHDK and CDR2 SYGVNS. With 7 bases removed from V and 3 bases from J, the gap between germline ends came to 22 bases. The CDR3 is 16 amino acids. The CDR3 DNA reads as TGTGCCAGCATCGAAGGGTCAGGGGATGGGTTCTACGAGCAGTACTTC. Its protein is CASIEGSGDGFYEQYF.

J is TRBJ1-3 and V is TRBV5-1, with D tentatively TRBD1 (6 bases). CDR1 and CDR2 (germline): SGHRS, YFSETQ. CDR3 length: 15 amino acids. V lost 2 bases to trimming and J lost 4 bases, with 13 bases between them. The CDR3 DNA reads TGCGCCAGCAGCTTAGAACCGGGACAAGGAAACACCATATATTTT. Translation: CASSLEPGQGNTIYF.

The J gene is TRBJ2-1, the V gene TRBV5-1; 11 nucleotides agree with TRBD1. The CDR3 totals 13 residues. The trim removed 3 bases at V and 8 bases at J, leaving 1 base unmatched. CDR1 and CDR2 (germline): SGHRS, YFSETQ. The CDR3 sequence: CASSSDRGHEQFF. CDR3 in DNA: TGCGCCAGCAGCTCGGACAGGGGGCATGAGCAGTTCTTC. Complete variable domain (other parts from reference TRBV5-1 and TRBJ2-1): KAGVTQTPRYLIKTRGQQVTLSCSPISGHRSVSWYQQTPGQGLQFLFEYFSETQRNKGNFPGRFSGRQFSNSRSEMNVSTLELGDSALYLCASSSDRGHEQFFGPGTRLTVL.

The CDR3 loop reads CSVAGGAGTGELFF. DNA for the CDR3: TGCAGCGTGGCAGGGGGCGCGGGAACCGGGGAGCTGTTTTTT. J is TRBJ2-2 and V is TRBV29-1; 8 bases map to TRBD1. The CDR3 sequence is 14 residues long. The ends lost 6 bases at V and 5 bases at J; junction bases unmatched: 8. Germline values: CDR1 SQVTM, CDR2 ANQGSEA.

This chain uses TRBV7-2 with TRBJ1-1; D is perhaps TRBD1 (5 bases). The germline V gene has CDR1 SGHTA and CDR2 FQGNSA. The CDR3 has 15 amino acids. The V end lost 2 bases, the J end lost 2 bases, and 12 bases lay between the germline ends. The CDR3 sequence is CASSLRAGTNTEAFF. The CDR3, as DNA: TGTGCCAGCAGCTTAAGGGCAGGGACTAACACTGAAGCTTTCTTT.

This clone was seen just once. The chain recombines TRBV25-1 with TRBJ1-4; 8 bases agree with TRBD1. J gave up 7 bases and V 3 bases, and 4 bases lay outside the gene matches. CDR3 length: 14 residues. CDR1 and CDR2 from the germline V gene are MGHDK and SYGVNS. The DNA for the CDR3 is TGTGCCAGCAGTGATACAGGGGGATTTGAAAAACTGTTTTTT. Translation gives CASSDTGGFEKLFF. The entire variable domain, with the rest obtained from reference TRBV25-1 and TRBJ1-4, is as follows: EADIYQTPRYLVIGTGKKITLECSQTMGHDKMYWYQQDPGMELHLIHYSYGVNSTEKGDLSSESTVSRIRTEHFPLTLESARPSHTSQYLCASSDTGGFEKLFFGSGTQLSVL.

This chain joins TRBV5-8 and TRBJ2-6; tentatively, D is TRBD1 (5 bases). Germline CDR1 reads SGHTS; CDR2 reads YDEGEE. V was pared by 6 bases and J by 2 bases, with 15 bases between. The CDR3 extends over 16 amino acids. CDR3 in amino acids: CASTQIQAAGANVLTF. The CDR3 nucleotides are TGTGCCAGCACCCAAATACAGGCCGCTGGGGCCAACGTCCTGACTTTC.